This T cell receptor (beta chain) derives from a study of CD8+ T cells in alopecia areata. Extracted from the samples, RNA was reverse transcribed into cDNA to serve as the sequencing template. This table comes from immunoSEQ multiplex PCR, and its TCRdb copy is limited to in-frame clones, with some not included. Here the sample spans 150,000 to 200,000 clones, 60% being singletons. Germline-derived CDR1 and CDR2 are LGHNA and YNFKEQ. The CDR3 contains 17 residues. The V end was cut by 0 bases, the J end by 2 bases, with 15 bases between. This sample's treatment: oral pan-JAK inhibitor, 5-10 mg twice daily.

The rearrangement joins TRBV4-2 to TRBJ2-3; D possibly corresponds to TRBD2 (6 bases). The source was CD4+ T cells sorted from blood, collected at week 24, from a patient treated with tofacitinib. The sequence derives from a human donor with alopecia areata. CDR3 nucleotide sequence: TGTGCCAGCAGCCAAGATACCACCCGGGGGTACACAGATACGCAGTATTTT. Its translation is CASSQDTTRGYTDTQYF.